This T cell receptor beta chain came from a study of shared clonotypes between healthy human individuals. This clone was recorded only once. Its antigen is still unknown. The CDR3 is 15 amino acids. V was pared by 6 bases and J by 4 bases, with 8 bases of the junction left unmatched. The V gene's germline CDR1 is MRHNA and CDR2 SNTAGT. Authors' analysis steps: ImmunoSEQ sequences covered only the junction and lacked quality scores; filtering therefore differed. Clones were sequenced by immunoSEQ multiplex PCR, and TCRdb holds only the in-frame ones, with some missing. The DNA was the basis for D and trimming; V, J and clone size are from that table. This table has approximately 1,500,000 clones, 98% appearing once. Study-level findings and limits: Shared clonotypes: approximately 5.3% naive CD4, around 3.7% naive CD8, 2.3% memory CD4, about 0.41% memory CD8. Clonotype sharing among donors, it was expected, would be affected by sequencing depth.

This TCR derives from a man aged 25-45 years in good health. What was sequenced was naive CD4+ T cells sorted from blood. Subset in this sample: CD45RA+ positively selected. The chain links TRBV6-4 to TRBJ2-2; the match to TRBD1 covers 7 bases. The CDR3 sequence is CASREDRRGTGELFF. The CDR3 DNA reads TGTGCCAGCAGAGAGGACAGGCGAGGCACCGGGGAGCTGTTTTTT.